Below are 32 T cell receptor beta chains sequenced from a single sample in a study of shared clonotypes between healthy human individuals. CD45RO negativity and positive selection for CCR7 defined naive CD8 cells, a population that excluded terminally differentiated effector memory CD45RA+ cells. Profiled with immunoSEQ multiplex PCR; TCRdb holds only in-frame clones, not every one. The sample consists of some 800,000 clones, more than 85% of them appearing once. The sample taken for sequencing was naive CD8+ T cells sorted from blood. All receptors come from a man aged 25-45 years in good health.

In DNA, the CDR3 is TGTGCCAGCAGCGTAGCGGCGGGCGGCGGTGAAAAACTGTTTTTT. Translated, it gives CASSVAAGGGEKLFF. The chain has TRBV9 and TRBJ1-4; D unclear. The CDR3 runs 15 residues. Germline CDR1 SGDLS, CDR2 YYNGEE. V lost 0 bases to trimming and J lost 7 bases, with 13 bases between them.

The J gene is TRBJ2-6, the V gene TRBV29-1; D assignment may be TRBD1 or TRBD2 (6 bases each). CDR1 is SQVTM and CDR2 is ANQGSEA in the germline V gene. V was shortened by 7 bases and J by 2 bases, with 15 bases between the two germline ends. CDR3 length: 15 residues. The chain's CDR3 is CSAELGGTGANVLTF. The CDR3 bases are TGCAGCGCCGAATTAGGGGGGACTGGGGCCAACGTCCTGACTTTC. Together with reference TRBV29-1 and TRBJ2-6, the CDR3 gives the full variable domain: SAVISQKPSRDICQRGTSLTIQCQVDSQVTMMFWYRQQPGQSLTLIATANQGSEATYESGFVIDKFPISRPNLTFSTLTVSNMSPEDSSIYLCSAELGGTGANVLTFGAGSRLTVL.

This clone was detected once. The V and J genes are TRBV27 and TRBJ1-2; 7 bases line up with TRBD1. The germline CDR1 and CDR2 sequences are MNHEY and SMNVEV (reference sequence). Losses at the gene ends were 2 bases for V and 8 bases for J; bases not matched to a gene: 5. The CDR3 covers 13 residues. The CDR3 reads CASSLTGERGYTF. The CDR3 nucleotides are TGTGCCAGCAGTTTAACAGGGGAGAGAGGCTACACCTTC.

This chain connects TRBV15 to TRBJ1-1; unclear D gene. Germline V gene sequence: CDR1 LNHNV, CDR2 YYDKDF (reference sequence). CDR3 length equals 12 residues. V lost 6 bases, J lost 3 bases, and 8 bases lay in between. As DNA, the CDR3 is TGTGCCACCAGAGATCTCTACACTGAAGCTTTCTTT. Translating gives CATRDLYTEAFF.

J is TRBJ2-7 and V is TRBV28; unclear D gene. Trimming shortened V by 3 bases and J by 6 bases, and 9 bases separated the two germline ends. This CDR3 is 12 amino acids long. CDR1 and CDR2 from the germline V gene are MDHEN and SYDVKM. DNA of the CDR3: TGTGCCAGCAGTTTTGGGGTGGGCGAGCAGTACTTC. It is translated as CASSFGVGEQYF.

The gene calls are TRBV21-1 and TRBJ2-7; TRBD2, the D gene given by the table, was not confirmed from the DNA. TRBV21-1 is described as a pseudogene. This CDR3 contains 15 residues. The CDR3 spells CASSKARRGSYEQYF. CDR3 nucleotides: TGTGCCAGCAGCAAAGCTAGACGGGGGAGCTACGAGCAGTACTTC.

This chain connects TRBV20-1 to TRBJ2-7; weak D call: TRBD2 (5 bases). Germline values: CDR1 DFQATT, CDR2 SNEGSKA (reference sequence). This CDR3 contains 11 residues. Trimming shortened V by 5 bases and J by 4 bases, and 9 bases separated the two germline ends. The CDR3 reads CSAQEDYEQYF. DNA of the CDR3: TGCAGTGCTCAGGAGGATTACGAGCAGTACTTC.

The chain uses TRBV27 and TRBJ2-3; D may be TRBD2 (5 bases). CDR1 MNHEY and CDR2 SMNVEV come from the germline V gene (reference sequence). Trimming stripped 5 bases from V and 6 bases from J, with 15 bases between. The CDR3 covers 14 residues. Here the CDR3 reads CASSPRPRRDTQYF. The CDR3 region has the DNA TGTGCCAGCAGTCCGCGGCCCCGGAGGGATACGCAGTATTTT.

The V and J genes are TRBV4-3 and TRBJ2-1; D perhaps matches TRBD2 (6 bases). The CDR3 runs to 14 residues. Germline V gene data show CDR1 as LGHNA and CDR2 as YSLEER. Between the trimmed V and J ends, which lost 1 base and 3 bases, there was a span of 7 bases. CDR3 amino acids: CASSQGLVYNEQFF. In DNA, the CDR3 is TGCGCCAGCAGCCAAGGACTAGTCTACAATGAGCAGTTCTTC.

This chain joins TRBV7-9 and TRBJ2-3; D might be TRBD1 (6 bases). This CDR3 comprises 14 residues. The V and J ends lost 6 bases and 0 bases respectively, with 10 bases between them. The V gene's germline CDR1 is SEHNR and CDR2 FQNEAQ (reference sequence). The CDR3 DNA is TGTGCCAGCAGAGGGGGACCTAGCACAGATACGCAGTATTTT. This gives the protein CASRGGPSTDTQYF. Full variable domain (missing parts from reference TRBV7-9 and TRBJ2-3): DTGVSQNPRHKITKRGQNVTFRCDPISEHNRLYWYRQTLGQGPEFLTYFQNEAQLEKSRLLSDRFSAERPKGSFSTLEIQRTEQGDSAMYLCASRGGPSTDTQYFGPGTRLTVL.

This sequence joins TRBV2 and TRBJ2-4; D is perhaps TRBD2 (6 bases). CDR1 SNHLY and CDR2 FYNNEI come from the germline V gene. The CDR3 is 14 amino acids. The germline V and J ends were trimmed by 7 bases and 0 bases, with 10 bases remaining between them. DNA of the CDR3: TGTGCCAGCATTTACGGGGGAGCCAAAAACATTCAGTACTTC. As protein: CASIYGGAKNIQYF.

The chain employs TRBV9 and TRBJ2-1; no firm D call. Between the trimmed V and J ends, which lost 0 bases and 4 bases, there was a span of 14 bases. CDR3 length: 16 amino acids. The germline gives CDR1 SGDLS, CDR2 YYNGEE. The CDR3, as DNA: TGTGCCAGCAGCGTAGATCCTCGAACGGATTACAATGAGCAGTTCTTC. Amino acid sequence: CASSVDPRTDYNEQFF.

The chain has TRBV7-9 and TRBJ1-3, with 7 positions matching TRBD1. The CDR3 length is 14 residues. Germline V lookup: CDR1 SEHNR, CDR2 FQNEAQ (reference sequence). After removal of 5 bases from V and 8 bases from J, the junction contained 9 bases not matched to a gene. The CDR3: CASSAPGGEDTIYF. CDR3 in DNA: TGTGCCAGCAGCGCCCCAGGGGGGGAGGACACCATATATTTT.

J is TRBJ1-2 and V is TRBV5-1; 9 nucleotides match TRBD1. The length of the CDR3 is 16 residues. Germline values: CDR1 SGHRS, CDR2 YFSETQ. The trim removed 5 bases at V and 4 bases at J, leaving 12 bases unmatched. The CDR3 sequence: CASRAVGTGYGYGYTF. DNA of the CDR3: TGCGCCAGCAGGGCAGTTGGGACAGGGTATGGCTATGGCTACACCTTC.

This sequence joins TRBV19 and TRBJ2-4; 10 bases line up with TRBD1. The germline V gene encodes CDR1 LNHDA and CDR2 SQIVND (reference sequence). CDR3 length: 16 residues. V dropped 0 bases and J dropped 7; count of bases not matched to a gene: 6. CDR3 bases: TGTGCCAGTAGTATAGATAAAGGGACAGGGGAGAACATTCAGTACTTC. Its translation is CASSIDKGTGENIQYF.

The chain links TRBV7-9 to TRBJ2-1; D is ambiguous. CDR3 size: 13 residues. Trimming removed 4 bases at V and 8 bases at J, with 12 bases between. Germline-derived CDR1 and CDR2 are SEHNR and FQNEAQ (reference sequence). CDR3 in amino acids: CASSSSGPDEQFF. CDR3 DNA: TGTGCCAGCAGCTCTAGTGGGCCAGATGAGCAGTTCTTC. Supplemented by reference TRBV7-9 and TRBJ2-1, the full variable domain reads DTGVSQNPRHKITKRGQNVTFRCDPISEHNRLYWYRQTLGQGPEFLTYFQNEAQLEKSRLLSDRFSAERPKGSFSTLEIQRTEQGDSAMYLCASSSSGPDEQFFGPGTRLTVL.

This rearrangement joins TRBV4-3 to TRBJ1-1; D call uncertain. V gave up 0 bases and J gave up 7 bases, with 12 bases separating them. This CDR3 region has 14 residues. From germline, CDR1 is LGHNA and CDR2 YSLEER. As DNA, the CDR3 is TGCGCCAGCAGCCAAGATTCCGACTTATATGAAGCTTTCTTT. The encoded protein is CASSQDSDLYEAFF.

The CDR3 here is CASRDRALGEQYF. The CDR3 DNA reads TGTGCCAGCAGAGACAGGGCCCTGGGGGAGCAGTACTTC. The J gene is TRBJ2-7, the V gene TRBV6-1; 7 nucleotides align to TRBD1. The CDR3 length is 13 residues. Germline-derived CDR1 and CDR2 are MNHNS and SASEGT. The V gene end was trimmed by 6 bases and the J gene end by 7 bases; junction bases not matched to a gene: 9.

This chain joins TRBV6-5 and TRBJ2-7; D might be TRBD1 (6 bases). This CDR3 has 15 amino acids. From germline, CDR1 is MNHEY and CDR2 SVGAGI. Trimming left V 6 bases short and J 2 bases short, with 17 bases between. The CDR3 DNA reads TGTGCCAGCAGATCAAGTGGGGGACACGCCTACGAGCAGTACTTC. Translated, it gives CASRSSGGHAYEQYF.

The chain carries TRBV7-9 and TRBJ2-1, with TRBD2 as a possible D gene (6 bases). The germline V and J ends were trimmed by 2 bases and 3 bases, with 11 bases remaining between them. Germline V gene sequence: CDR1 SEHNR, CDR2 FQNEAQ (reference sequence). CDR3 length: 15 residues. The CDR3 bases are TGTGCCAGCAGCTTAATTCTAGCGCTCTACAATGAGCAGTTCTTC. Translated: CASSLILALYNEQFF. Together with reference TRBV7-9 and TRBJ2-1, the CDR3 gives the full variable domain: DTGVSQNPRHKITKRGQNVTFRCDPISEHNRLYWYRQTLGQGPEFLTYFQNEAQLEKSRLLSDRFSAERPKGSFSTLEIQRTEQGDSAMYLCASSLILALYNEQFFGPGTRLTVL.

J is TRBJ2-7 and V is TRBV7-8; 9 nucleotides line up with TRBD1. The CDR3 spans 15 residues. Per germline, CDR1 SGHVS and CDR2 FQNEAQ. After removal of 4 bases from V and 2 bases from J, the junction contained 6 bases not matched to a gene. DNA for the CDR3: TGTGCCAGCAGCTACCCGGGACAGGGAGCCTACGAGCAGTACTTC. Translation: CASSYPGQGAYEQYF.

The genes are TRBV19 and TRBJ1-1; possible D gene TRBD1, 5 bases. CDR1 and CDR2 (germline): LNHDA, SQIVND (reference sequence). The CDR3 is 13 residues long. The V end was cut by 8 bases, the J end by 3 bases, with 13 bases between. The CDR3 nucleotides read TGTGCCAGTGGGGCTACAGTTTACACTGAAGCTTTCTTT. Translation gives CASGATVYTEAFF.

The CDR3 DNA follows: TGCGCCAGCAGCTCCGCGGGGGGACTAGGGTACACAGATACGCAGTATTTT. This encodes CASSSAGGLGYTDTQYF. The genes are TRBV5-1 and TRBJ2-3; 8 bases align to TRBD2. V shed 3 bases and J 2 bases; nucleotides not matched to a gene: 11. The CDR3 consists of 17 residues. Per germline, CDR1 SGHRS and CDR2 YFSETQ.

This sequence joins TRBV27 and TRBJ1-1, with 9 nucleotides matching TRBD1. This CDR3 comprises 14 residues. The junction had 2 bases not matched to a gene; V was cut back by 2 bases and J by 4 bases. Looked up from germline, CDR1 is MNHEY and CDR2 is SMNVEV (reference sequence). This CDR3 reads CASSLGQGITEAFF. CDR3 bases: TGTGCCAGCAGTTTAGGACAGGGGATCACTGAAGCTTTCTTT.

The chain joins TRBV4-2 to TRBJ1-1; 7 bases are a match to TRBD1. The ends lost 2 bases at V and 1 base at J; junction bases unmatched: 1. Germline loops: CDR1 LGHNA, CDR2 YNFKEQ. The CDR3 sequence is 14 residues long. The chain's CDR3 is CASSQNRGNTEAFF. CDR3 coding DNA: TGTGCCAGCAGCCAAAACAGGGGGAACACTGAAGCTTTCTTT.

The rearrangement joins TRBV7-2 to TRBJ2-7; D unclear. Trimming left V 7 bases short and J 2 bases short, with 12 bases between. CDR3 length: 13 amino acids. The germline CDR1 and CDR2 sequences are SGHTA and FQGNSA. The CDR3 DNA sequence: TGTGCCAGCACCACCGCAAATACCTACGAGCAGTACTTC. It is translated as CASTTANTYEQYF.

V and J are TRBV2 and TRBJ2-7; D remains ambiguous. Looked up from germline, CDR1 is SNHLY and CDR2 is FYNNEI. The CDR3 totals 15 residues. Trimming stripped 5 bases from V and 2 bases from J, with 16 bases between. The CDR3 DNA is TGTGCCAGCAGTCCCGGACCGTCTCAGGCCTACGAGCAGTACTTC. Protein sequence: CASSPGPSQAYEQYF.

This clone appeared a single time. CDR3 loop: CASSSGLKNIQYF. In DNA, the CDR3 is TGTGCCAGCAGTTCGGGACTGAAAAACATTCAGTACTTC. The chain uses TRBV27 and TRBJ2-4, with D perhaps matching TRBD2 (6 bases). CDR3 length: 13 amino acids. V was trimmed by 4 bases and J by 4 bases, leaving 8 bases between them. Germline values: CDR1 MNHEY, CDR2 SMNVEV (reference sequence).

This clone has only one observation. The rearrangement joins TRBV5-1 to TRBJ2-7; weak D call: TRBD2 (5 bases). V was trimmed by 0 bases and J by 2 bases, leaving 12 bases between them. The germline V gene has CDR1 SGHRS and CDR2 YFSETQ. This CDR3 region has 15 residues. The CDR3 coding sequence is TGCGCCAGCAGCTTGGCGGGCCCCGGGGCCTACGAGCAGTACTTC. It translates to CASSLAGPGAYEQYF. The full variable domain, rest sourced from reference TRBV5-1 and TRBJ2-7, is KAGVTQTPRYLIKTRGQQVTLSCSPISGHRSVSWYQQTPGQGLQFLFEYFSETQRNKGNFPGRFSGRQFSNSRSEMNVSTLELGDSALYLCASSLAGPGAYEQYFGPGTRLTVT.

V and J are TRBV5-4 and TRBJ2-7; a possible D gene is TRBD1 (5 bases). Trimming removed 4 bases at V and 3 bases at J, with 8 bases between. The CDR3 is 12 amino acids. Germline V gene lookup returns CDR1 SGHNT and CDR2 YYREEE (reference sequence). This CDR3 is CASSTDSYEQYF. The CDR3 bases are TGTGCCAGCAGCACAGACAGCTACGAGCAGTACTTC.

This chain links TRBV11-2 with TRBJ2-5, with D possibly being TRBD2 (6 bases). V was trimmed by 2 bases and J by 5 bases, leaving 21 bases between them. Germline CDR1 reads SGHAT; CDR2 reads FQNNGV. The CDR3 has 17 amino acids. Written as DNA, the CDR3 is TGTGCCAGCAGCTTATTAGGATTGCCCCCCGCGGGGGAGACCCAGTACTTC. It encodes CASSLLGLPPAGETQYF.

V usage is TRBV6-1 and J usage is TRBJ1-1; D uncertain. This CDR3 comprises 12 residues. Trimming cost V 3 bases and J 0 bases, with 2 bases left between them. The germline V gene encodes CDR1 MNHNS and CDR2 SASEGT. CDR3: CASSEMNTEAFF. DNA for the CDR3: TGTGCCAGCAGTGAGATGAACACTGAAGCTTTCTTT.